This T cell receptor beta chain was sequenced for a study of radiotherapy plus CTLA-4 blockade in lung cancer. The overall study: Of all patients, more than 15% responded objectively and around 31% showed disease control.

Sequencing was performed with immunoSEQ multiplex PCR; in TCRdb, only in-frame clones are kept and a portion is missing. The table has around 26,000 clones, approximately 70% seen once. V lost 6 bases and J 3 bases, leaving 16 bases between the germline ends. Germline V gene lookup returns CDR1 SGHTA and CDR2 FQGNSA. The CDR3 is made up of 15 amino acids. Each patient with chemo-refractory metastatic non-small-cell lung cancer was treated with focal radiation plus CTLA-4 blockade using ipilimumab. About this clone itself: Antigen unknown.

General study findings and limits: Radiotherapy was combined with ipilimumab, and tumor-derived TCR clones then expanded in blood. Best predicting response, reportedly, were early blood T cell clone dynamics, with interferon-beta.

The material sequenced was peripheral blood, taken from a patient treated with radiotherapy plus ipilimumab. V is TRBV7-2 and J is TRBJ2-3; maybe TRBD2 (6 bases). The TCR comes from a human donor with non-small cell lung cancer who had stable disease on radiotherapy plus ipilimumab. In DNA form, the CDR3 reads TGTGCCAGCAGGCGTGCTAGGAGGGAAACAGATACGCAGTATTTT. Amino acids: CASRRARRETDTQYF.